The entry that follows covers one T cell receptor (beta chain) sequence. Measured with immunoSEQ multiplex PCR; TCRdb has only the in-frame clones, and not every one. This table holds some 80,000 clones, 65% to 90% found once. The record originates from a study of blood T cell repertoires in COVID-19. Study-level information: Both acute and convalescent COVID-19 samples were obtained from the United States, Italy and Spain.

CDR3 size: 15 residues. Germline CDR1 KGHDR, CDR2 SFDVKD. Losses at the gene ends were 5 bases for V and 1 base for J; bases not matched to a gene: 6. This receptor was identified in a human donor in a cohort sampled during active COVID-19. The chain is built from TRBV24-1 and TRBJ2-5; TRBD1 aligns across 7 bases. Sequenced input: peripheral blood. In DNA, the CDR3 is TGTGCCACCAGTGCGCCGGGACAGAGCCAAGAGACCCAGTACTTC. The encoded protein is CATSAPGQSQETQYF.